This TCR beta chain stems from a study of cytomegalovirus exposure and HLA in healthy donors. Across the whole study: An early release of data contained approximately 85 million unique TCRs, which came from HLA-typed donors.

Of note for this clone: The antigen is unknown.

Study-level findings and limits: Rates of TCR association differed by HLA locus in a later analysis, with DRB1 highest and HLA-C lowest. Earlier analysis found most TCR beta V segments productive about 87% or about 30% of the time. Cytomegalovirus association was assigned to approximately 180 TCR beta chains.

Primers for the PCR totalled 60 Vbeta and 13 Jbeta. TCRdb keeps only in-frame clones here, not all; method: immunoSEQ multiplex PCR. The sample lists 150,000 to 200,000 clones, approximately 70% occurring once. The CDR3 totals 16 residues. With 6 bases removed from V and 0 bases from J, the gap between germline ends came to 18 bases. In germline, CDR1 is SNHLY, CDR2 FYNNEI. This clonotype was obtained from a middle-aged man in good health and CMV-seropositive. The chain employs TRBV2 and TRBJ2-7; TRBD2 might be the D (6 bases). Sequencing input: PBMCs. CDR3 bases: TGTGCCAGCAGCGCCTATGGGGGACTTAGCTCCTACGAGCAGTACTTC. This translates into CASSAYGGLSSYEQYF.